This T cell receptor (beta chain) was retrieved from a study of siplizumab effects on memory and regulatory T cells. Sequencing was performed with immunoSEQ multiplex PCR; in TCRdb, only in-frame clones are kept and a portion is missing. The sample consists of approximately 120,000 clones, approximately 90% of them appearing once. Points from the study as a whole: Unstimulated naive T cells seemed to show more diversity than memory cells did, and they also seemed to be among the major contributors to the alloresponse.

For this clone: The target antigen is unknown.

This CDR3 has 17 amino acids. The sequence was obtained from a human donor in good health. Sequenced sample: Tregs sorted from blood. The chain links TRBV1 to TRBJ2-7; the listed D gene, TRBD2, was not tested against the DNA. TRBV1 is termed a pseudogene. CDR3 DNA: TGCACCAGCAGCCAAGATGAGGGTGGGCTAGATGGAGGGGAGCAGTACTTC. Translating it yields CTSSQDEGGLDGGEQYF.